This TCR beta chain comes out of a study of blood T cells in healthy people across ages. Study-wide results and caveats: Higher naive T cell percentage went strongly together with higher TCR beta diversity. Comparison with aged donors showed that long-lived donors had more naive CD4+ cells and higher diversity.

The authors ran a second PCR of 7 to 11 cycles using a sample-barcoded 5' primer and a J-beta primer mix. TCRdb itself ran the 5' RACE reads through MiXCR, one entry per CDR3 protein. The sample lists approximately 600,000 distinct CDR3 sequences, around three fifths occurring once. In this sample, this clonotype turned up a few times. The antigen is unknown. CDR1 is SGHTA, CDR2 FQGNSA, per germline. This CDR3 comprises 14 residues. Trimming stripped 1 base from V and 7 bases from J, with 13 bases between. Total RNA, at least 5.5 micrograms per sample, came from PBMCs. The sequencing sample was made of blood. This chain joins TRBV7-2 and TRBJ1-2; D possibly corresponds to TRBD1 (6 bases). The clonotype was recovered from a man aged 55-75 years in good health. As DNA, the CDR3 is TGTGCCAGCAGCTTAGGGACAGCGTCGGGTGGCTACACCTTC. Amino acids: CASSLGTASGGYTF.